This T cell receptor (beta chain) was recorded in a study of shared clonotypes between healthy human individuals. There are 15 residues in the CDR3. V lost 4 bases and J lost 1, with 10 bases in between. Germline V lookup: CDR1 SGHTA, CDR2 FQGTGA. In the authors' workflow: Owing to the provision of junction-only sequences devoid of quality scores by immunoSEQ, filtering differed. The method was immunoSEQ multiplex PCR; TCRdb's version includes in-frame clones alone and lacks a portion of them. V and J calls and clone size are given by that table; D and trimming were obtained from the DNA. The sample contains about 1 million clones, 70% to 80% of which appear only once. This clone appeared a single time.

Specimen: memory CD4+ T cells sorted from blood. Subset meaning: CD45RA-negative fraction. This receptor was identified in a man aged 18 to 35 in good health. The chain carries TRBV7-3 and TRBJ2-2; perhaps TRBD1 as D (6 bases). The chain's CDR3 is CASSSQDRNTGELFF. Written as DNA, the CDR3 is TGTGCCAGCAGCTCCCAGGACAGGAACACCGGGGAGCTGTTTTTT.